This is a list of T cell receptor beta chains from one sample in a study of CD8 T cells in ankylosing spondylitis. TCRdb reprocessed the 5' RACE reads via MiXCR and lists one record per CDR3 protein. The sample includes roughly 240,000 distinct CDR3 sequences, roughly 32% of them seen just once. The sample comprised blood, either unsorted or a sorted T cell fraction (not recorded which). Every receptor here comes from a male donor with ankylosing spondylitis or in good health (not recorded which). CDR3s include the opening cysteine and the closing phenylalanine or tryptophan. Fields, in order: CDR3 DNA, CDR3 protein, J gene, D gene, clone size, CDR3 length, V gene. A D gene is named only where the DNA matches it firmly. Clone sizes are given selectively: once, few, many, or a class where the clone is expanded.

cdr3_nt: TGCAGTGCCAGACCGGACAGGCCATCGGGTAACTATGGCTACACCTTC
cdr3_aa: CSARPDRPSGNYGYTF
j_call: TRBJ1-2
d_call: TRBD1
clone_size: NA
cdr3_length: 16
v_call: TRBV20-1

cdr3_nt: TGTGCCAGTAGTATGAGCAGGCCTAACACCGGGGAGCTGTTTTTT
cdr3_aa: CASSMSRPNTGELFF
j_call: TRBJ2-2
d_call: NA
clone_size: few
cdr3_length: 15
v_call: TRBV19

cdr3_nt: TGTGCCAGCGCGACTGGGGGAGCGGGGGGGGTAGATACGCAGTATTTT
cdr3_aa: CASATGGAGGVDTQYF
j_call: TRBJ2-3
d_call: TRBD2
clone_size: few
cdr3_length: 16
v_call: TRBV6-1

cdr3_nt: TGTGCCAGCAGCTACCAACCTACAGGAATAGGGGAGACCCAGTACTTC
cdr3_aa: CASSYQPTGIGETQYF
j_call: TRBJ2-5
d_call: NA
clone_size: few
cdr3_length: 16
v_call: TRBV7-8

cdr3_nt: TGTGCCAGCTCTGGGGTCGATGGCAGGGAAGCTTTCTTT
cdr3_aa: CASSGVDGREAFF
j_call: TRBJ1-1
d_call: NA
clone_size: NA
cdr3_length: 13
v_call: TRBV18

cdr3_nt: TGTGCCAGCAGCTCCGGAAGGACAGAATCCTACGAGCAGTACTTC
cdr3_aa: CASSSGRTESYEQYF
j_call: TRBJ2-7
d_call: NA
clone_size: NA
cdr3_length: 15
v_call: TRBV28

cdr3_nt: TGTGCCAGCAGAGGGGGCGGAGAGACCCAGTACTTC
cdr3_aa: CASRGGGETQYF
j_call: TRBJ2-5
d_call: TRBD1
clone_size: NA
cdr3_length: 12
v_call: TRBV6-5

cdr3_nt: TGCAGTGCTAGAGGTCAGTGGCGTCACGAGCAGTACTTC
cdr3_aa: CSARGQWRHEQYF
j_call: TRBJ2-7
d_call: NA
clone_size: many
cdr3_length: 13
v_call: TRBV20-1

cdr3_nt: TGTGCCAGCAGCATAGGACAGGGAAGCAATCAGCCCCAGCATTTT
cdr3_aa: CASSIGQGSNQPQHF
j_call: TRBJ1-5
d_call: TRBD1
clone_size: few
cdr3_length: 15
v_call: TRBV6-1

cdr3_nt: TGTGCCAGCAGCCGGGACAGGGACAGCAATCAGCCCCAGCATTTT
cdr3_aa: CASSRDRDSNQPQHF
j_call: TRBJ1-5
d_call: TRBD1
clone_size: NA
cdr3_length: 15
v_call: TRBV25-1

cdr3_nt: TGTGCCAGCAGTACCAGGGGGGACGGGACCATCCAAGAGACCCAGTACTTC
cdr3_aa: CASSTRGDGTIQETQYF
j_call: TRBJ2-5
d_call: NA
clone_size: NA
cdr3_length: 17
v_call: TRBV12-3/TRBV12-4

cdr3_nt: TGTGCCAGCAGTTACTCGCCGGTTACGAACACCGGGGAGCTGTTTTTT
cdr3_aa: CASSYSPVTNTGELFF
j_call: TRBJ2-2
d_call: NA
clone_size: few
cdr3_length: 16
v_call: TRBV6-5

cdr3_nt: TGTGCCAGCAGTAAACGGGACAGCTATGGCTACACCTTC
cdr3_aa: CASSKRDSYGYTF
j_call: TRBJ1-2
d_call: TRBD1
clone_size: few
cdr3_length: 13
v_call: TRBV6-1

cdr3_nt: TGCAGTGCTAGGAGGATCCTTATAGGGACTCAGGGCTCCTACGAGCAGTACTTC
cdr3_aa: CSARRILIGTQGSYEQYF
j_call: TRBJ2-7
d_call: NA
clone_size: few
cdr3_length: 18
v_call: TRBV20-1

cdr3_nt: TGTGCCTGGAGTATGGCGCTCCGCCGGGAGCTGTTTTTT
cdr3_aa: CAWSMALRRELFF
j_call: TRBJ2-2
d_call: NA
clone_size: NA
cdr3_length: 13
v_call: TRBV30

cdr3_nt: TGTGCCAGCAGTTCATTATCCGGGACAGGCCCTTACGAGCAGTACTTC
cdr3_aa: CASSSLSGTGPYEQYF
j_call: TRBJ2-7
d_call: TRBD1
clone_size: few
cdr3_length: 16
v_call: TRBV11-2

cdr3_nt: TGTGCCAGCAGCTCCCTTCGGGGCACCGGGGAGCTGTTTTTT
cdr3_aa: CASSSLRGTGELFF
j_call: TRBJ2-2
d_call: NA
clone_size: NA
cdr3_length: 14
v_call: TRBV7-2

cdr3_nt: TGTGCCAGCAGTGACACGGCAGGGGCCGGTGATGAGCAGTTCTTC
cdr3_aa: CASSDTAGAGDEQFF
j_call: TRBJ2-1
d_call: NA
clone_size: few
cdr3_length: 15
v_call: TRBV25-1

cdr3_nt: TGTGCCAGCAGACCACCGACAGCTTTTAACTCCTACGAGCAGTACTTC
cdr3_aa: CASRPPTAFNSYEQYF
j_call: TRBJ2-7
d_call: NA
clone_size: NA
cdr3_length: 16
v_call: TRBV12-3/TRBV12-4

cdr3_nt: TGTGCCAGCAGCTCAATAGCAGGCCGGCAAGAGACCCAGTACTTC
cdr3_aa: CASSSIAGRQETQYF
j_call: TRBJ2-5
d_call: NA
clone_size: NA
cdr3_length: 15
v_call: TRBV5-6

cdr3_nt: TGCAGTGCTCGTGGTAATGTTTCCTACAATGAGCAGTTCTTC
cdr3_aa: CSARGNVSYNEQFF
j_call: TRBJ2-1
d_call: NA
clone_size: few
cdr3_length: 14
v_call: TRBV20-1

cdr3_nt: TGTGCCACCAGTGAGTCCACGTTGGGCAAAAACATTCAGTACTTC
cdr3_aa: CATSESTLGKNIQYF
j_call: TRBJ2-4
d_call: NA
clone_size: NA
cdr3_length: 15
v_call: TRBV24-1

cdr3_nt: TGCGCCAGCAGCCAAGAGGTCACCGATGAGGGCTACGAGCAGTACTTC
cdr3_aa: CASSQEVTDEGYEQYF
j_call: TRBJ2-7
d_call: NA
clone_size: few
cdr3_length: 16
v_call: TRBV4-1

cdr3_nt: TGCAGCGTTGTCGCGCGGGGGGGCTGGTACAATGAGCAGTTCTTC
cdr3_aa: CSVVARGGWYNEQFF
j_call: TRBJ2-1
d_call: TRBD2
clone_size: NA
cdr3_length: 15
v_call: TRBV29-1

cdr3_nt: TGTGCCAGCAGCCACACCGGGACGGTGGGAAACACCATATATTTT
cdr3_aa: CASSHTGTVGNTIYF
j_call: TRBJ1-3
d_call: NA
clone_size: NA
cdr3_length: 15
v_call: TRBV3-1

cdr3_nt: TGCAGTGCTCCCTTTGGGGCCGAGCAGTTCTTC
cdr3_aa: CSAPFGAEQFF
j_call: TRBJ2-1
d_call: NA
clone_size: NA
cdr3_length: 11
v_call: TRBV20-1

cdr3_nt: TGCAGTGCTAGAGAAATCGGGGGGACTCTCTATGGCTACACCTTC
cdr3_aa: CSAREIGGTLYGYTF
j_call: TRBJ1-2
d_call: NA
clone_size: few
cdr3_length: 15
v_call: TRBV20-1

cdr3_nt: TGTGCCAGCAGCCCGGATTCTTTAGTGCCTAACACAGATACGCAGTATTTT
cdr3_aa: CASSPDSLVPNTDTQYF
j_call: TRBJ2-3
d_call: NA
clone_size: NA
cdr3_length: 17
v_call: TRBV4-2

cdr3_nt: TGCAGTGCTAGAGATGTGTGGCGGGGGAGCTCCTACGAGCAGTACTTC
cdr3_aa: CSARDVWRGSSYEQYF
j_call: TRBJ2-7
d_call: TRBD2
clone_size: NA
cdr3_length: 16
v_call: TRBV20-1

cdr3_nt: TGCAGTGCTACCCCCGTTGGGCTAGCGGGGGCAGCTTTTAGAAATGAGCAGTTCTTC
cdr3_aa: CSATPVGLAGAAFRNEQFF
j_call: TRBJ2-1
d_call: TRBD2
clone_size: NA
cdr3_length: 19
v_call: TRBV20-1

cdr3_nt: TGTGCCATCAGTGAGCGATACGAGCAGTACTTC
cdr3_aa: CAISERYEQYF
j_call: TRBJ2-7
d_call: NA
clone_size: few
cdr3_length: 11
v_call: TRBV10-3

cdr3_nt: TGTGCCAGCACCTGGGGAGGGAGAGGGCAGTTCTTC
cdr3_aa: CASTWGGRGQFF
j_call: TRBJ2-1
d_call: TRBD2
clone_size: NA
cdr3_length: 12
v_call: TRBV12-3/TRBV12-4

cdr3_nt: TGTGCCAGCAGCCAATTGGGAGGGGGCACCTACGAGCAGTACTTC
cdr3_aa: CASSQLGGGTYEQYF
j_call: TRBJ2-7
d_call: NA
clone_size: NA
cdr3_length: 15
v_call: TRBV14

cdr3_nt: TGTGCCATCTCTTCACAGGGCTCCTACAATGAGCAGTTCTTC
cdr3_aa: CAISSQGSYNEQFF
j_call: TRBJ2-1
d_call: NA
clone_size: NA
cdr3_length: 14
v_call: TRBV10-3

cdr3_nt: TGTGCCAGCAGCAAGAGGACAGGCGCAGATACGCAGTATTTT
cdr3_aa: CASSKRTGADTQYF
j_call: TRBJ2-3
d_call: TRBD1
clone_size: NA
cdr3_length: 14
v_call: TRBV7-2